This T cell receptor (beta chain) was profiled in a study of blood T cell repertoires in COVID-19. At the level of the study: Sources were T cells, B-cell-depleted T cells, or PBMCs; the material itself was cDNA or gDNA.

This CDR3 comprises 15 residues. The germline V gene has CDR1 SGHNT and CDR2 YYREEE (reference sequence). Losses at the gene ends were 7 bases for V and 2 bases for J; bases not matched to a gene: 7. In the source study's methods: Estimation of nucleated cell counts relied on the amplification of reference gene primers. The table came from immunoSEQ multiplex PCR; TCRdb's copy has only in-frame clones and leaves some out. Clone size and the V and J calls come from that table; the DNA yielded D and trimming. The top ten clones hold around 22% of a sample with about 75,000 clones, 70% to 85% of them seen once.

The receptor comes from a woman aged 45-65 years with acute or convalescent COVID-19. Input material: peripheral blood. The rearrangement joins TRBV5-4 to TRBJ2-1; 9 bases are a match to TRBD1. The CDR3 region has the DNA TGTGCCAGCGGCTCCGGGACAGGGACCTACAATGAGCAGTTCTTC. Translating gives CASGSGTGTYNEQFF.